A selection of T cell receptor beta chains follows, all from one sample in a study of PD-1 blockade in classical Hodgkin lymphoma. Clones were sequenced by immunoSEQ multiplex PCR, and TCRdb holds only the in-frame ones, with some missing. The sample includes roughly 13,000 clones, 84% of them seen just once. This specimen was peripheral blood mononuclear cells (PBMCs), taken at baseline. The receptors were sampled from a human donor with classical Hodgkin lymphoma. Both conserved end residues are part of each CDR3. D genes are given only for firm matches. Not all rows give a size; the values are once, few, many and, for expanded clones, a class.

clone size	D gene	V gene	J gene	CDR3 DNA	CDR3 protein
-	-	TRBV7-9	TRBJ2-7	TGTGCCAGCAGCCTGTACGGGACTTCGACCAACGAGCAGTACTTC	CASSLYGTSTNEQYF
-	TRBD1	TRBV19	TRBJ1-5	TGTGCCAGTAAACTCCGGGGGACAGGGGGCGGTCAGCCCCAGCATTTT	CASKLRGTGGGQPQHF
-	TRBD1	TRBV19	TRBJ1-1	TGTGCCAGTAGTGTACCGACAGGGCGGGCCACTGAAGCTTTCTTT	CASSVPTGRATEAFF
few	TRBD1	TRBV5-1	TRBJ1-1	TGCGCCAGCAGCTTGGACAGGGGAACAGGCACTGAAGCTTTCTTT	CASSLDRGTGTEAFF
-	TRBD2	TRBV29-1	TRBJ2-5	TGCAGCGGTCGAAGCGGGAGGGCCCAAGAGACCCAGTACTTC	CSGRSGRAQETQYF
-	-	TRBV6-1	TRBJ1-2	TGTGCCAGCACGAATGGGGACTATGGCTACACCTTC	CASTNGDYGYTF
-	-	TRBV7-7	TRBJ2-3	TGTGCCAGCAGCTTTGTCTACACAGATACGCAGTATTTT	CASSFVYTDTQYF
-	-	TRBV5-6	TRBJ1-5	TGTGCCAGCAGCCTAGGCGGGGCAGGCGGTGCCCATAGCAATCAGCCCCAGCATTTT	CASSLGGAGGAHSNQPQHF
-	TRBD2	TRBV28	TRBJ2-1	TGTGCCAGCAGCGCAGGGACTAGTTCCTACAATGAGCAGTTCTTC	CASSAGTSSYNEQFF
-	TRBD1	TRBV4-1	TRBJ2-3	TGCGCCAGCAGCTTGCGGACAGGAGATATCACAGATACGCAGTATTTT	CASSLRTGDITDTQYF
-	TRBD1	TRBV9	TRBJ2-3	TGTGCCAGCAGCGTTCGGGGACAGGAGCCCGCACGTACAGATACGCAGTATTTT	CASSVRGQEPARTDTQYF
-	TRBD1	TRBV27	TRBJ2-7	TGTGCCAGCAGTTCCCGGACAGGCTCCTACGAGCAGTACTTC	CASSSRTGSYEQYF
-	-	TRBV4-2	TRBJ1-1	TGTGCCAGCAGCCCCGAGGGGGGTGGAGAAGCTTTCTTT	CASSPEGGGEAFF
-	-	TRBV5-5	TRBJ2-5	TGTGCCAGCAGCTTGGCGTTGGGCAGGGAAGAGACCCAGTACTTC	CASSLALGREETQYF
-	-	TRBV19	TRBJ2-3	TGTGCCAGTAGTATTTGGGAATCAGATACGCAGTATTTT	CASSIWESDTQYF
-	TRBD2	TRBV10-3	TRBJ2-5	TGTGCCATCAGTGAGTCTCAGGGGCCGGCTAGCGGGAGTGAGACCCAGTACTTC	CAISESQGPASGSETQYF
-	-	TRBV9	TRBJ2-3	TGTGCCAGCAGCGTAAATATGGATACGCAGTATTTT	CASSVNMDTQYF
-	TRBD1	TRBV11-2	TRBJ2-1	TGTGCCAGCAGCTTAGTGGGACAGGCTTACAGCTCCTACAATGAGCAGTTCTTC	CASSLVGQAYSSYNEQFF
-	-	TRBV5-1	TRBJ1-4	TGCGCCAGCAGCTTGGGAGTTGGGGGGCTGGGTGAAAAACTGTTTTTT	CASSLGVGGLGEKLFF
-	-	TRBV19	TRBJ2-1	TGTGCCAGTAGTCGGGGAGAAAGCTACAATGAGCAGTTCTTC	CASSRGESYNEQFF
-	-	TRBV12-5	TRBJ1-1	TGTGCTAGTGGTTCCCTCCCTCGGGGCTTTTGCATCTTT	CASGSLPRGFCIF
few	TRBD1	TRBV10-3	TRBJ2-1	TGTGCCATCAGAAGGACAGGGGGCAATGAGCAGTTCTTC	CAIRRTGGNEQFF
-	-	TRBV7-2	TRBJ1-2	TGTGCCAGCAGCTTAGGGCAGGGAAACTATGGCTACACCTTC	CASSLGQGNYGYTF
-	-	TRBV11-2	TRBJ1-6	TGTGCCAGCAGCCCCCGGGGGGGTGGGACCCTCCACTTT	CASSPRGGGTLHF
-	-	TRBV11-2	TRBJ2-2	TGTGCCAGCACAGAAGGCCTAACGACCGCCGGGGAGCTGTTTTTT	CASTEGLTTAGELFF
few	-	TRBV4-1	TRBJ1-1	TGCGCCAGCAGCCAAGATGGGTATGGGGGCACTGAAGCTTTCTTT	CASSQDGYGGTEAFF
-	-	TRBV13	TRBJ1-1	TGTGCCAGCAGCTTAGGACAGGGGAACACTGAAGCTTTCTTT	CASSLGQGNTEAFF
-	TRBD1	TRBV7-2	TRBJ1-1	TGTGCCAGCAGGACCGGGACAGGGAGGACTGAAGCTTTCTTT	CASRTGTGRTEAFF